This T cell receptor (beta chain) appears in the sequencing data of a study of shared clonotypes between healthy human individuals. The study, taken as a whole, reports: Sharing across four donors was seen in roughly 5.2% of naive CD4 clonotypes.

Germline V gene data show CDR1 as SEHNR and CDR2 as FQNEAQ (reference sequence). The CDR3 loop spans 17 amino acids. V was cut by 5 bases and J by 3 bases, with 22 bases left in between. In regard to this clone: The antigen is undetermined.

The protocol was immunoSEQ multiplex PCR, while the TCRdb copy is restricted to in-frame clones and leaves out a portion. The sample shows about 2.1 million clones, 85% to 95% of them seen only once. Naive CD8 cells, CD45RO-negative and positively selected for CCR7, excluded terminally differentiated effector memory CD45RA+ cells. The chain carries TRBV7-9 and TRBJ1-2, with D unclear. The specimen sequenced was naive CD8+ T cells from PBMCs. The clonotype was recovered from a man aged 18-30 years in good health. Some clones in this sample may be carry-over from other donors' samples. CDR3 sequence (DNA): TGTGCCAGCAGCCTAGGAGGACCAGATGATACAGACTATGGCTACACCTTC. Residues: CASSLGGPDDTDYGYTF.